The 30 T cell receptor beta chains given below trace back to one sample, sequenced in a study of blood T cell repertoires in COVID-19. Here immunoSEQ multiplex PCR was the method, and the copy in TCRdb shows in-frame clones only, minus some. The data hold roughly 300,000 clones, with around 87% observed a single time. The sequencing sample was made of PBMCs or T cells enriched from blood (not recorded which). Source of these receptors: a woman aged 30 to 39 who had recovered from COVID-19.

The rearrangement uses TRBV2 and TRBJ1-1, with D possibly matching TRBD1 (5 bases). CDR3 length: 14 amino acids. Germline V lookup: CDR1 SNHLY, CDR2 FYNNEI. Deletions cut 8 bases from V and 5 bases from J, with 18 bases between. Here the CDR3 reads CASGEEGWGTEAFF. The CDR3 bases are TGTGCCAGCGGCGAGGAGGGGTGGGGGACTGAAGCTTTCTTT.

Concerning this clone itself: The junction departs from the called germline gene at one end, perhaps through a read error. This rearrangement joins TRBV28 to TRBJ2-7; possible D gene TRBD2, 7 bases. The CDR3 totals 11 residues. Looked up from germline, CDR1 is MDHEN and CDR2 is SYDVKM. CDR3 sequence (DNA): TGTGCCAGCAGTGGCTGGGGGGGCCTCGACTTC. Encoded protein: CASSGWGGLDF.

This chain connects TRBV6-5 to TRBJ1-5, with D uncertain. The CDR3 is made up of 15 amino acids. CDR1 and CDR2 from the germline V gene are MNHEY and SVGAGI. V lost 6 bases and J lost 1, with 13 bases in between. The CDR3 DNA is TGTGCCAGCAGAGTACACCCCGCAAGCAATCAGCCCCAGCATTTT. This translates into CASRVHPASNQPQHF.

The gene calls are TRBV19 and TRBJ1-1; D perhaps matches TRBD1 (5 bases). CDR3 length: 14 residues. Germline V gene sequence: CDR1 LNHDA, CDR2 SQIVND (reference sequence). Trimming left V 5 bases short and J 5 bases short, with 15 bases between. CDR3 in amino acids: CASSPGGGRTEAFF. CDR3 nucleotides: TGTGCCAGTAGTCCGGGGGGAGGAAGGACTGAAGCTTTCTTT.

V usage is TRBV7-6 and J usage is TRBJ2-7; D unclear. This CDR3 region has 13 residues. The germline V and J ends were trimmed by 0 bases and 2 bases, with 5 bases remaining between them. In germline, CDR1 is SGHVS, CDR2 FNYEAQ. CDR3 sequence reads: CASSLARTYEQYF. DNA of the CDR3: TGTGCCAGCAGCTTAGCGCGCACCTACGAGCAGTACTTC.

A note on this clone: This sample includes further DNA sequences coding for the same CDR3. The chain is built from TRBV5-6 and TRBJ1-2, with 7 bases fitting TRBD1. Germline CDR1 and CDR2: SGHDT and YYEEEE. The CDR3 has 13 residues. The trim removed 2 bases at V and 8 bases at J, leaving 6 bases unmatched. The CDR3 reads CASSFDRARGYTF. The CDR3 coding sequence is TGTGCCAGCAGCTTCGACAGGGCAAGGGGCTACACCTTC.

In DNA form, the CDR3 reads TGCGCCAGCAGCTTGTATGGGAGAGATGGCTACACCTTC. Translated, it gives CASSLYGRDGYTF. The J gene is TRBJ1-2, the V gene TRBV5-1; D remains ambiguous. This CDR3 is 13 amino acids long. V lost 1 base, J lost 6 bases, and 10 bases lay in between. Germline assignment: CDR1 SGHRS and CDR2 YFSETQ.

The rearrangement uses TRBV11-1 and TRBJ1-2; 8 nucleotides align to TRBD1. This CDR3 is built from 15 residues. With 6 bases clipped from V and 6 bases from J, the junction kept 12 bases outside the gene matches. Germline V gene sequence: CDR1 SGHAT, CDR2 FQDESV (reference sequence). The CDR3 DNA reads as TGTGCCAGCAGTTATACTACAGGGGGAGCCGATGGCTACACCTTC. Translated, it gives CASSYTTGGADGYTF.

The chain combines TRBV18 with TRBJ1-1; tentatively, D is TRBD1 (6 bases). Deletions cut 3 bases from V and 4 bases from J, with 15 bases between. This CDR3 has 15 residues. Germline V lookup: CDR1 KGHSH, CDR2 LQKENI. The CDR3 protein is CASSPRRGRSTEAFF. For the CDR3, the DNA is TGTGCCAGCTCACCGCGCAGGGGCAGGAGCACTGAAGCTTTCTTT.

This clone is a singleton in its sample. The rearrangement links TRBV2 to TRBJ2-1, with TRBD1 matching 10 bases. Germline lookup yields CDR1 SNHLY and CDR2 FYNNEI. The CDR3 sequence is 11 residues long. As DNA, the CDR3 is TGTGCGGGACAGGGGCACGATGAGCAGTTCTTC. Its protein product is CAGQGHDEQFF.

A few counts support this clone. V usage is TRBV6-5 and J usage is TRBJ1-6; perhaps TRBD1 as D (5 bases). The CDR3 runs to 14 residues. Trimming removed 2 bases from V and 8 bases from J, with 10 bases in between. CDR1 and CDR2 from the germline V gene are MNHEY and SVGAGI. The CDR3 DNA sequence: TGTGCCAGCAGTTACGGGCAGGGTTATTCACCCCTCCACTTT. It specifies CASSYGQGYSPLHF.

The chain uses TRBV12-5 and TRBJ1-3; no firm D call. The CDR3 extends over 12 amino acids. Trimming removed 5 bases at V and 0 bases at J, with 2 bases between. Germline CDR1 is LGHNT and CDR2 is FRNRAP. The CDR3 protein is CASGLSGNTIYF. The CDR3 DNA reads as TGTGCTAGTGGTCTCTCTGGAAACACCATATATTTT.

This chain connects TRBV7-2 to TRBJ2-3; no firm D call. There are 14 residues in the CDR3. Germline lookup yields CDR1 SGHTA and CDR2 FQGNSA. V lost 1 base and J lost 2, with 7 bases in between. CDR3 residues: CASSLGPDTDTQYF. The CDR3 coding sequence is TGTGCCAGCAGCTTAGGCCCAGACACAGATACGCAGTATTTT.

The rearrangement uses TRBV3-1 (or the pseudogene TRBV3-2) and TRBJ1-2; 8 bases map to TRBD1. Germline V lookup: CDR1 LGHDT, CDR2 YNNKEL (reference sequence). After removal of 5 bases from V and 2 bases from J, the junction contained 4 bases not matched to a gene. The CDR3 has 14 residues. The CDR3 spells CASSGRDRNYGYTF. For the CDR3, the DNA is TGTGCCAGCAGCGGACGGGACAGGAACTATGGCTACACCTTC.

This clone was seen only a few times. V and J are TRBV5-1 and TRBJ2-1, with unresolved D. V lost 0 bases and J 7 bases, leaving 5 bases between the germline ends. Germline V lookup: CDR1 SGHRS, CDR2 YFSETQ. This CDR3 is built from 12 residues. CDR3 bases: TGCGCCAGCAGCTTGGTCCGTAATGAGCAGTTCTTC. Amino acid sequence: CASSLVRNEQFF.

The J gene is TRBJ2-1, the V gene TRBV5-6; possible D gene TRBD2, 7 bases. V was clipped by 0 bases and J by 7 bases, with 14 bases between them. Germline values: CDR1 SGHDT, CDR2 YYEEEE. This CDR3 has 15 amino acids. The CDR3 loop reads CASSLAGAGGNEQFF. In DNA form, the CDR3 reads TGTGCCAGCAGCTTGGCAGGGGCCGGGGGGAATGAGCAGTTCTTC.

V and J are TRBV25-1 and TRBJ1-1; 7 positions match TRBD1. V dropped 1 base and J dropped 2; count of bases not matched to a gene: 10. This CDR3 contains 17 residues. Germline V gives CDR1 MGHDK, CDR2 SYGVNS. In DNA, the CDR3 is TGTGCCAGCAGTGAATCTCTAGGGGGCGGTAGTAACACTGAAGCTTTCTTT. Translated, it gives CASSESLGGGSNTEAFF.

This chain joins TRBV2 and TRBJ2-3; D unclear. This CDR3 spans 14 amino acids. V shed 6 bases and J shed 0 bases, with 10 bases lying between them. From germline, CDR1 is SNHLY and CDR2 FYNNEI. CDR3 region: CASRSYLSTDTQYF. CDR3 nucleotides: TGTGCCAGCAGATCTTACTTGAGCACAGATACGCAGTATTTT.

The chain joins TRBV19 to TRBJ1-4; D might be TRBD1 (6 bases). The length of the CDR3 is 16 residues. V lost 4 bases and J lost 0, with 12 bases in between. Germline lookup yields CDR1 LNHDA and CDR2 SQIVND (reference sequence). The CDR3 loop is CASSTTGTPTNEKLFF. For the CDR3, the DNA is TGTGCCAGTAGTACAACCGGGACACCAACTAATGAAAAACTGTTTTTT.

The table lists this clone with a few counts. The chain combines TRBV7-8 with TRBJ1-2; D remains ambiguous. Trimming pared 7 bases from V and 4 bases from J, leaving 16 bases between. The CDR3 has 14 amino acids. CDR1 and CDR2 from the germline V gene are SGHVS and FQNEAQ. Here the CDR3 DNA reads TGTGCCAGCACTGCTACCGGGATCTCCTATGGCTACACCTTC. This codes for CASTATGISYGYTF.

V usage is TRBV19 and J usage is TRBJ1-1, with D tentatively TRBD1 (6 bases). Trimming stripped 1 base from V and 2 bases from J, with 11 bases between. The CDR3 has 15 amino acids. CDR1 and CDR2 (germline): LNHDA, SQIVND (reference sequence). In DNA form, the CDR3 reads TGTGCCAGTAGTATAGGCCCGGACAGCAACACTGAAGCTTTCTTT. It translates to CASSIGPDSNTEAFF.

V gene TRBV28 combines with J gene TRBJ2-7, with 9 positions matching TRBD1. The V segment lost 6 bases and the J segment 5 bases; nucleotides outside the gene matches: 8. Germline CDR1 reads MDHEN; CDR2 reads SYDVKM. This CDR3 has 14 amino acids. The CDR3 reads CASRTRTGAHEQYF. The CDR3, as DNA: TGTGCCAGCAGAACGCGGACAGGGGCCCACGAGCAGTACTTC.

The gene calls are TRBV27 and TRBJ1-2; 11 nucleotides align to TRBD1. The junction had 8 bases not matched to a gene; V was cut back by 6 bases and J by 2 bases. Germline V lookup: CDR1 MNHEY, CDR2 SMNVEV (reference sequence). This CDR3 spans 16 amino acids. DNA of the CDR3: TGTGCCAGCAGAACCTATAGGACAGGGGGCAACTATGGCTACACCTTC. Translation gives CASRTYRTGGNYGYTF.

This rearrangement joins TRBV2 to TRBJ2-7, with TRBD2 matching over 8 bases. The V gene's germline CDR1 is SNHLY and CDR2 FYNNEI. V lost 3 bases to trimming and J lost 9 bases; unmatched junction nucleotides: 7. This CDR3 comprises 13 residues. The CDR3 nucleotides read TGTGCCAGCAGTGAGAACGGGGGGGCCTCGCAGTACTTC. Protein: CASSENGGASQYF.

V is TRBV7-2 and J is TRBJ1-2; no firm D call. Germline CDR1 reads SGHTA; CDR2 reads FQGNSA. The CDR3 has 19 amino acids. Trimming took 4 bases from V and 4 from J, leaving 28 bases between them. The CDR3 DNA follows: TGTGCCAGCAGCTCCAATCGATGGGCAACCGGCCTTCGTGGCTATGGCTACACCTTC. Translated: CASSSNRWATGLRGYGYTF.

V usage is TRBV6-5 and J usage is TRBJ2-3; a weak D match, TRBD2 (7 bases). With 4 bases removed from V and 2 bases from J, the gap between germline ends came to 13 bases. CDR1 MNHEY and CDR2 SVGAGI come from the germline V gene. The CDR3 sequence is 15 residues long. The CDR3 sequence is CASSLGGRPTDTQYF. The CDR3 bases are TGTGCCAGCAGTTTGGGGGGGCGTCCCACAGATACGCAGTATTTT.

The rearrangement joins TRBV19 to TRBJ2-1; D is possibly TRBD2 (6 bases). The CDR3 length is 16 residues. V was trimmed by 9 bases and J by 8 bases, leaving 26 bases between them. Germline V gene data show CDR1 as LNHDA and CDR2 as SQIVND (reference sequence). Written as DNA, the CDR3 is TGTGCCAGCACTGCCTGGGGAATCGGGGGTCCCTATGAGCAGTTCTTC. It yields the protein CASTAWGIGGPYEQFF.

The J gene is TRBJ1-6, the V gene TRBV20-1; 7 bases align to TRBD1. The CDR3 has 14 amino acids. J gave up 7 bases and V 3 bases, and 6 bases lay outside the gene matches. Germline-derived CDR1 and CDR2 are DFQATT and SNEGSKA (reference sequence). CDR3 protein: CSASRGDRNSPLHF. CDR3 DNA: TGCAGTGCTAGTCGTGGGGACAGAAATTCACCCCTCCACTTT.

V usage is TRBV10-3 and J usage is TRBJ1-4; tentative D call: TRBD1 (5 bases). Trimming cost V 10 bases and J 0 bases, with 15 bases left between them. The V gene's germline CDR1 is ENHRY and CDR2 SYGVKD. The CDR3 has 15 amino acids. The CDR3 DNA is TGTGCCACCTGGGGGGGAGATGCAACTAATGAAAAACTGTTTTTT. Its translation: CATWGGDATNEKLFF.

The chain recombines TRBV6-5 with TRBJ1-2; D is perhaps TRBD1 (6 bases). There are 14 residues in the CDR3. V lost 0 bases and J 8 bases, leaving 13 bases between the germline ends. Germline CDR1 is MNHEY and CDR2 is SVGAGI. This CDR3 is CASSYSQGRDGYTF. CDR3 nucleotides: TGTGCCAGCAGTTACTCGCAGGGGCGCGACGGCTACACCTTC.